This record covers a single TCR beta chain. Its antigen is not known. Donors were healthy HIV-negative adults without recently reported acute infections or vaccinations. The data belong to a study of shared clonotypes between healthy human individuals. Study details: Researchers drew samples from a couple of women and three men aged 18 to 49. The study used three CD4 naive, three CD4 memory, two CD8 naive and one CD8 memory plate per donor.

CDR3 length: 17 amino acids. The V end lost 4 bases, the J end lost 4 bases, and 22 bases lay between the germline ends. In germline, CDR1 is LGHNA, CDR2 YSLEER. The method was immunoSEQ multiplex PCR; TCRdb's version includes in-frame clones alone and lacks a portion of them. The sample carries just over 2,000,000 clones, roughly 96% recorded once. Whole-study findings and limits: Clonotypes shared by all four sorted-subset donors had higher generation probabilities than non-shared clonotypes.

V usage is TRBV4-3 and J usage is TRBJ1-1; tentative D call: TRBD1 (6 bases). This TCR was sampled from a man aged 18 to 35 in good health. The sequenced sample was naive CD4+ T cells sorted from blood. Subset given: CD45RA+ positively selected. In nucleotides, the CDR3 is TGCGCCAGCAGCCGGAGGATGGGGGGCATTGGAGGCACTGAAGCTTTCTTT. It specifies CASSRRMGGIGGTEAFF.